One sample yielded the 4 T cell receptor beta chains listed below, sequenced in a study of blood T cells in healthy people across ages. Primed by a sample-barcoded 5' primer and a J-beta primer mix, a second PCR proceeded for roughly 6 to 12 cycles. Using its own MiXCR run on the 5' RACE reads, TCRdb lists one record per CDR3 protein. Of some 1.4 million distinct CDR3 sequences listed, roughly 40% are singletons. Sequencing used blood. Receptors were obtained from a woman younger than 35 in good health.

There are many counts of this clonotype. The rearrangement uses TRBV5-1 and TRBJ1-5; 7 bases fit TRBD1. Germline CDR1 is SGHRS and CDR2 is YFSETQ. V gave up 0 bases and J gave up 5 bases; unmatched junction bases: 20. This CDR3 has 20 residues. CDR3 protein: CASSLERPNRGRRGYQPQHF. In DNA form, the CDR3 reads TGCGCCAGCAGCTTGGAAAGACCTAACAGGGGCCGGCGAGGGTATCAGCCCCAGCATTTT.

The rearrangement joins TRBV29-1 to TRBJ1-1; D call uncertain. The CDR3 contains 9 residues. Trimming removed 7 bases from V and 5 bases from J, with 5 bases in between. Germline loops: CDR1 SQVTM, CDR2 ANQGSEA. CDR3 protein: CSGGTEAFF. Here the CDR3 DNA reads TGCAGCGGCGGGACTGAAGCTTTCTTT.

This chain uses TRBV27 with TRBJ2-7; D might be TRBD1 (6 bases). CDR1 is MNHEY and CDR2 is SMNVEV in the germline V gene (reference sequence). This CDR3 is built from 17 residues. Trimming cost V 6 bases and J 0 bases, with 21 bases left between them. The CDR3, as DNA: TGTGCCAGCAGCTTCGGGACATCATGGAAAAGCTCCTACGAGCAGTACTTC. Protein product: CASSFGTSWKSSYEQYF.

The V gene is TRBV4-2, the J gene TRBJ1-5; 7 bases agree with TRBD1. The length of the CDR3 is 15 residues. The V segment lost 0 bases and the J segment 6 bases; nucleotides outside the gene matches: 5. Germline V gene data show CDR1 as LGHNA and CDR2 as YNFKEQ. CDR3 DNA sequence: TGTGCCAGCAGCCAAGACCGACAGGGAAGTCAGCCCCAGCATTTT. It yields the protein CASSQDRQGSQPQHF.